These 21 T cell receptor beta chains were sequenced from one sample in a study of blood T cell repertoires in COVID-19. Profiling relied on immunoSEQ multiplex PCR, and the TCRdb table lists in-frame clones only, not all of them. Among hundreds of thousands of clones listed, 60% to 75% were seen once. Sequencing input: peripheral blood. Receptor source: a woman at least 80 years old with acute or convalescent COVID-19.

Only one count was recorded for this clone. The CDR3 DNA is TGCGCCAGCAGGGGGAGGGAGGTCCAAGAGACCCAGTACTTC. Its protein product is CASRGREVQETQYF. The rearrangement uses TRBV5-1 and TRBJ2-5, with TRBD2 identical over 7 bases. Trimming at V came to 5 bases and at J to 1 base, leaving 5 bases not matched to a gene. Germline CDR1 is SGHRS and CDR2 is YFSETQ. The CDR3 has 14 residues.

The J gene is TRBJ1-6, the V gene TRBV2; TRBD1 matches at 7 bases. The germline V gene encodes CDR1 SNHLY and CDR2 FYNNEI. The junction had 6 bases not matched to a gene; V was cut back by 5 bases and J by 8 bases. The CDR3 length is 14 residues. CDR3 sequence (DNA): TGTGCCAGCAGTACAGACAGGGTAGATTCACCCCTCCACTTT. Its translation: CASSTDRVDSPLHF.

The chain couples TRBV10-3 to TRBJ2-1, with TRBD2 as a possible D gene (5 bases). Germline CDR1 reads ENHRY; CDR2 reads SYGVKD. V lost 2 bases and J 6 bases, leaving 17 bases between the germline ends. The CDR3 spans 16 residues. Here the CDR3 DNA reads TGTGCCATCAGTGAGATTAAAGGGCTAGCATCCAATGAGCAGTTCTTC. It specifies CAISEIKGLASNEQFF.

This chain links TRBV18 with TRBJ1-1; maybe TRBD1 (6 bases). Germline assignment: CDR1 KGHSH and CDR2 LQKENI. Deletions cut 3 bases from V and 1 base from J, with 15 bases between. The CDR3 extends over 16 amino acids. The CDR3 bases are TGTGCCAGCTCACCGTATCAGGGGCAGGGGAACACTGAAGCTTTCTTT. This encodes CASSPYQGQGNTEAFF.

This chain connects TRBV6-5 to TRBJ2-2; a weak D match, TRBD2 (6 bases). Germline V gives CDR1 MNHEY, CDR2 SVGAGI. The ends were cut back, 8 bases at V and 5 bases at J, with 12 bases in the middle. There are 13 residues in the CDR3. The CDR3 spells CASGAAGTGELFF. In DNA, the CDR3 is TGTGCCAGCGGCGCGGCGGGGACCGGGGAGCTGTTTTTT.

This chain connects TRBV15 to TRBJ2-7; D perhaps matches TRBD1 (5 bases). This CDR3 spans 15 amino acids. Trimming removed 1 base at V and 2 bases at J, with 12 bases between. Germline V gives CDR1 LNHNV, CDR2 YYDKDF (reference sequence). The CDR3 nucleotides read TGTGCCACCAGCAGAGCTGGGGCATCTGCCTACGAGCAGTACTTC. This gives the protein CATSRAGASAYEQYF. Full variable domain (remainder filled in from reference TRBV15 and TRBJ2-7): DAMVIQNPRYQVTQFGKPVTLSCSQTLNHNVMYWYQQKSSQAPKLLFHYYDKDFNNEADTPDNFQSRRPNTSFCFLDIRSPGLGDTAMYLCATSRAGASAYEQYFGPGTRLTVT.

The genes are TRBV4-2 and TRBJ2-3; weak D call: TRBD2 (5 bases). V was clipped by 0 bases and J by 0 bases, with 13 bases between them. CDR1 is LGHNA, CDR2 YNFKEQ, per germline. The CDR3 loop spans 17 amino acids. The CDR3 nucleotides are TGTGCCAGCAGCCAAGATCCGGCGGGCCCCAGCACAGATACGCAGTATTTT. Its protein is CASSQDPAGPSTDTQYF.

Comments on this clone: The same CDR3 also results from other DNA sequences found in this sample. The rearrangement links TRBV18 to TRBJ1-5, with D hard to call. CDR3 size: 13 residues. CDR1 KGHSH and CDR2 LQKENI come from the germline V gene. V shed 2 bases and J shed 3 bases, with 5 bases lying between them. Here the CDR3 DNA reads TGTGCCAGCTCACCAGGGCTCAATCAGCCCCAGCATTTT. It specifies CASSPGLNQPQHF.

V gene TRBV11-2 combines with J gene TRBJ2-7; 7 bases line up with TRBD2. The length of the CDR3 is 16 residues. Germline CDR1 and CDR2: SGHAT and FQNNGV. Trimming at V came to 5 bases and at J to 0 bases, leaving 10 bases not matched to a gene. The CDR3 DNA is TGTGCCAGCAGCCCCCGAACTGGACTAGGCTCCTACGAGCAGTACTTC. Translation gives CASSPRTGLGSYEQYF.

The CDR3 DNA sequence: TGTGCCAGCAGCGAACAGGGGTCCAGCTACGAGCAGTACTTC. Translation gives CASSEQGSSYEQYF. The chain carries TRBV7-3 and TRBJ2-7; 7 nucleotides line up with TRBD1. Looked up from germline, CDR1 is SGHTA and CDR2 is FQGTGA. V shed 5 bases and J 3 bases; nucleotides not matched to a gene: 7. This CDR3 spans 14 amino acids.

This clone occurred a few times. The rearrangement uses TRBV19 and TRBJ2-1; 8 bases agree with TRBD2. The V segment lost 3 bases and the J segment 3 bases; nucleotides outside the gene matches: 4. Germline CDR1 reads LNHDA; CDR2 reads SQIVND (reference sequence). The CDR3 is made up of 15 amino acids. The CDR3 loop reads CASSIGGEHYNEQFF. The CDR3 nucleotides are TGTGCCAGTAGTATCGGGGGGGAGCACTACAATGAGCAGTTCTTC.

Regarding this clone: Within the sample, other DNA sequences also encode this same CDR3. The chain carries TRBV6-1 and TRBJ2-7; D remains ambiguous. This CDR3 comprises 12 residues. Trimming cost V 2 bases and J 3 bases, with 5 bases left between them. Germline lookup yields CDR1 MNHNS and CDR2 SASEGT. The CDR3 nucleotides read TGTGCCAGCAGTGAATCCAGCTACGAGCAGTACTTC. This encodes CASSESSYEQYF.

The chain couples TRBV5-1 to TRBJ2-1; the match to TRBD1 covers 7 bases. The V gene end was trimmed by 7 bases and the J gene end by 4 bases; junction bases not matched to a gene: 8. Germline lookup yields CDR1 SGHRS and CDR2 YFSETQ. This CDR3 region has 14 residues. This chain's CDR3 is CASGEPGQYNEQFF. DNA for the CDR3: TGCGCCAGCGGGGAACCGGGACAGTACAATGAGCAGTTCTTC.

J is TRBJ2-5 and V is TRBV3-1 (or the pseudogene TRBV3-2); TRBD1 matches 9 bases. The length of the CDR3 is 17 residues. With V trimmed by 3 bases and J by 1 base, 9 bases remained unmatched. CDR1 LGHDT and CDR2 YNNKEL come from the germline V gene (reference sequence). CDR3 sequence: CASSQLTGGGRQETQYF. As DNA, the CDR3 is TGTGCCAGCAGCCAGCTCACAGGGGGCGGACGCCAAGAGACCCAGTACTTC.

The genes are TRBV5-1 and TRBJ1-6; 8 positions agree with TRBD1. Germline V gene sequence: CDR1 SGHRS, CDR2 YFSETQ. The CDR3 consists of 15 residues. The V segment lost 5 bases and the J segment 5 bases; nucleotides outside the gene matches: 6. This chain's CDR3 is CASRIGQGDNSPLHF. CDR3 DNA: TGCGCCAGCAGAATCGGACAGGGAGATAATTCACCCCTCCACTTT.

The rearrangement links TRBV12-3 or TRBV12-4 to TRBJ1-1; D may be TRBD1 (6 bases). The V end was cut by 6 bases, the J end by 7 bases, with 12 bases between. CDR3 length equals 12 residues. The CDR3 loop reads CASSLGQIEAFF. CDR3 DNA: TGTGCCAGCAGCCTGGGACAAATTGAAGCTTTCTTT.

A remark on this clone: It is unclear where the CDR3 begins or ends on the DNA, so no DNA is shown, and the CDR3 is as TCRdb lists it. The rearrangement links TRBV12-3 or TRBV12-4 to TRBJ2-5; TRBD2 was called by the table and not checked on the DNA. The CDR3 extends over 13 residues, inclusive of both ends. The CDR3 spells CASSFARGALEYF.

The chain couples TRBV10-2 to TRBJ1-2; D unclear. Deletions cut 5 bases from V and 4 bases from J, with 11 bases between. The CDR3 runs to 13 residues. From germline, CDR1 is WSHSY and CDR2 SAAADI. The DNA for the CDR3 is TGCGCCAGCAGTCGTGAGGCCGCCTATGGCTACACCTTC. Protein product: CASSREAAYGYTF.

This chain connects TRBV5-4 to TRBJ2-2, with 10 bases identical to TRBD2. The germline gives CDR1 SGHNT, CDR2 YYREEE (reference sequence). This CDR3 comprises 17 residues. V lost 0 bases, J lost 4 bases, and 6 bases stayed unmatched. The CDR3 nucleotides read TGTGCCAGCAGCTTGGGTCTAGCGGGAGTAGGCACCGGGGAGCTGTTTTTT. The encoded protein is CASSLGLAGVGTGELFF.

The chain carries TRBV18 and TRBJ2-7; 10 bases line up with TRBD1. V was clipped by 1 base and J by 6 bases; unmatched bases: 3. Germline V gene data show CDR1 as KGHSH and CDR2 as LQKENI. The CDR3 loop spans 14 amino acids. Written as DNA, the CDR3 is TGTGCCAGCTCACCACTCGGGACAGGGGTCGAGCAGTACTTC. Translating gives CASSPLGTGVEQYF.

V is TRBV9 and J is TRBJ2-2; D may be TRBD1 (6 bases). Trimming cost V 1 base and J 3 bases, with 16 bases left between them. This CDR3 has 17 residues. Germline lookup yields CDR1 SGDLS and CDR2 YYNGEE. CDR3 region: CASSVTTGNLYTGELFF. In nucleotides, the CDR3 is TGTGCCAGCAGCGTAACCACAGGGAATCTATACACCGGGGAGCTGTTTTTT.